The 6 T cell receptor beta chains in this list originate from one sample, sequenced in a study of regulatory T cells in long-lasting Graves disease. Described time point: persistent/refractory GD, antithyroid drugs over 5 years with positive TRAb. The authors made the TCR library using RNA they extracted from PBMCs. The authors built TCR beta libraries using iRepertoire HTBI primers and Arm-PCR of CDR3 regions. MiXCR, run by TCRdb on the multiplex PCR reads, gives a single entry per CDR3 protein. Of 450,000 or so distinct CDR3 sequences detected, approximately 23% appear once; the ten largest clones hold around 14%. The material was peripheral blood mononuclear cells (PBMCs), obtained when the disease was refractory, from a patient treated with antithyroid drugs. The source is a female donor with Graves disease.

This clonotype showed up many times. The chain recombines TRBV2 with TRBJ2-5, with D perhaps TRBD2 (5 bases). Between the trimmed V and J ends, which lost 5 bases and 3 bases, there was a span of 13 bases. Germline V gives CDR1 SNHLY, CDR2 FYNNEI. This CDR3 has 14 amino acids. CDR3 DNA sequence: TGTGCCAGCAGTCCGAGGACTGGAGAAGAGACCCAGTACTTC. It translates to CASSPRTGEETQYF.

This clonotype came up many times. This CDR3 is CASSRQGVAAYEQYF. CDR3 nucleotide sequence: TGTGCCAGCAGTCGGCAGGGGGTGGCCGCCTACGAGCAGTACTTC. The chain has TRBV28 and TRBJ2-7; 7 nucleotides line up with TRBD1. The CDR3 length is 15 residues. With 5 bases clipped from V and 2 bases from J, the junction kept 9 bases outside the gene matches. The germline V gene encodes CDR1 MDHEN and CDR2 SYDVKM.

This clonotype occurred a few times. The genes are TRBV28 and TRBJ2-1; TRBD2 aligns across 15 bases. Looked up from germline, CDR1 is MDHEN and CDR2 is SYDVKM. This CDR3 is 18 amino acids long. With V trimmed by 6 bases and J by 2 bases, 8 bases remained unmatched. Here the CDR3 reads CASSPGLAGGGTYNEQFF. CDR3 nucleotides: TGTGCCAGCAGCCCCGGACTAGCGGGAGGGGGGACCTACAATGAGCAGTTCTTC.

This clonotype was seen just once. The chain links TRBV5-6 to TRBJ2-7; 12 bases align to TRBD2. The CDR3 is 17 residues long. Germline V gene data show CDR1 as SGHDT and CDR2 as YYEEEE. The J segment lost 1 base and the V segment lost 1 base, leaving 6 bases of the junction unmatched. The CDR3 coding sequence is TGTGCCAGCAGCTTGCCTAGCGGGGGGGCCCTATCCTACGAGCAGTACTTC. Translating it yields CASSLPSGGALSYEQYF. The full variable domain, with the rest looked up from reference TRBV5-6 and TRBJ2-7, is DAGVTQSPTHLIKTRGQQVTLRCSPKSGHDTVSWYQQALGQGPQFIFQYYEEEERQRGNFPDRFSGHQFPNYSSELNVNALLLGDSALYLCASSLPSGGALSYEQYFGPGTRLTVT.

In its sample, this clonotype was seen a few times. J is TRBJ2-5 and V is TRBV7-9, with D possibly matching TRBD2 (6 bases). Germline V gene data show CDR1 as SEHNR and CDR2 as FQNEAQ (reference sequence). Trimming took 7 bases from V and 0 from J, leaving 9 bases between them. The CDR3 runs 13 residues. The DNA for the CDR3 is TGTGCCAGCATCTCGGGGGACCAAGAGACCCAGTACTTC. Translating it yields CASISGDQETQYF.

For this clonotype: Relative to the germline gene, one junction end is altered; a read error may explain this. This chain connects TRBV19 to TRBJ1-6; D gene uncertain. The CDR3 has 15 amino acids. The germline gives CDR1 LNHDA, CDR2 SQIVND (reference sequence). The CDR3 loop is CASTIRAGGNSPPHF. The CDR3 DNA sequence: TGTGCCAGTACGATCCGGGCCGGCGGGAATTCACCCCCCCACTTT.